This T cell receptor (beta chain) is drawn from a study of cytomegalovirus exposure and HLA in healthy donors. Assay: immunoSEQ multiplex PCR; the TCRdb copy retains only in-frame clones and omits some. This table holds more than 140,000 clones, roughly 91% found once. This clone was observed a few times. Its antigen is undetermined. The CDR3 sequence is 16 residues long. Germline-derived CDR1 and CDR2 are SNHLY and FYNNEI. V lost 6 bases and J lost 2; bases outside the gene matches: 8. Study-wide results and limits: Most sequenced TCRs were rare (though some public TCRs occurred in many donors). In vitro, three CMV-associated chains proved specific for CMV antigens. Researchers catalogued about 150 TCR beta chains as cytomegalovirus-associated.

The sequenced sample was PBMCs. This clonotype was sampled from a woman aged 18-29 years in good health and CMV-seropositive. V gene TRBV2 combines with J gene TRBJ2-3, with 10 positions matching TRBD2. CDR3 sequence reads: CASRRGLAGATDTQYF. The CDR3 DNA is TGTGCCAGCAGGCGAGGTCTAGCGGGGGCCACAGATACGCAGTATTTT.